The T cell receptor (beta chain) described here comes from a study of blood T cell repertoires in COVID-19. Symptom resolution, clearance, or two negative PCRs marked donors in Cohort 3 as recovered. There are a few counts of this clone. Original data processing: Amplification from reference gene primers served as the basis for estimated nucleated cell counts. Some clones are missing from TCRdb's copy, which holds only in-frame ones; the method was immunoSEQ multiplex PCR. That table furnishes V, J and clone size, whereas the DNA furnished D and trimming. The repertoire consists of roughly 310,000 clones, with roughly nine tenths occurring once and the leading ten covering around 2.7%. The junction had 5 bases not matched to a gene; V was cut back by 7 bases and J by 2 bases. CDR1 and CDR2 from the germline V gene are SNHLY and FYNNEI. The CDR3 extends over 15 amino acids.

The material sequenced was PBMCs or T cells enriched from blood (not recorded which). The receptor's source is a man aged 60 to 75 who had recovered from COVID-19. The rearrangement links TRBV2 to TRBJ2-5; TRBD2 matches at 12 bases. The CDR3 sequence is CASTGLAGIQETQYF. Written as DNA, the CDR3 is TGTGCCAGCACTGGACTAGCGGGGATACAAGAGACCCAGTACTTC. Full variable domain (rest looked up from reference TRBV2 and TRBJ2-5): EPEVTQTPSHQVTQMGQEVILRCVPISNHLYFYWYRQILGQKVEFLVSFYNNEISEKSEIFDDQFSVERPDGSNFTLKIRSTKLEDSAMYFCASTGLAGIQETQYFGPGTRLLVL.